This is a list of T cell receptor beta chains from one sample in a study of beta chain features in type 1 diabetes. The table came from immunoSEQ multiplex PCR; TCRdb's copy has only in-frame clones and leaves some out. This table has approximately 380,000 clones, approximately 15% appearing once. Specimen: naive CD4+ T cells from blood. The receptors were gathered from a woman aged 18-30 years in good health. Both conserved end residues are part of each CDR3. A D gene is named only where the DNA matches it firmly. Expanded clones get a size class; other rows say once, few or many, or leave the size out.

>TRBJ2-7|few|TRBV14|15|TRBD2
CASSQGLAGPSEQYF
TGTGCCAGCAGCCAAGGGCTAGCGGGACCCTCGGAGCAGTACTTC
>TRBJ2-5|NA|TRBV5-1|13|NA
CASSKDRGETQYF
TGCGCCAGCAGCAAGGACAGAGGAGAGACCCAGTACTTC
>TRBJ2-6|NA|TRBV15|17|TRBD1
CATARKAGGFGANVLTF
TGTGCCACCGCTCGGAAGGCAGGGGGATTTGGGGCCAACGTCCTGACTTTC
>TRBJ2-1|few|TRBV4-3|14|NA
CASSHVGGRQEQFF
TGCGCCAGCAGCCACGTGGGGGGGCGACAGGAGCAGTTCTTC
>TRBJ2-7|few|TRBV7-2|14|NA
CASSLTRDIYEQYF
TGTGCCAGCAGCTTAACCAGGGACATCTACGAGCAGTACTTC
>TRBJ1-4|NA|TRBV5-1|14|NA
CASSSTGTREKLFF
TGCGCCAGCAGCAGCACGGGAACTCGCGAAAAACTGTTTTTT
>TRBJ2-7|NA|TRBV7-2|15|NA
CASSLGQANTYEQYF
TGTGCCAGCAGCTTAGGGCAGGCGAACACCTACGAGCAGTACTTC
>TRBJ2-1|NA|TRBV28|14|TRBD2
CASSSAGGPNEQFF
TGTGCCAGCAGTTCCGCGGGAGGTCCCAATGAGCAGTTCTTC
>TRBJ2-1|NA|TRBV7-9|16|TRBD2
CASSLVGTSGINEQFF
TGTGCCAGCAGCTTAGTGGGGACTAGCGGGATCAATGAGCAGTTCTTC
>TRBJ2-2|few|TRBV9|17|NA
CASSVSGQLANTGELFF
TGTGCCAGCAGCGTCAGTGGACAACTCGCGAACACCGGGGAGCTGTTTTTT
>TRBJ2-5|NA|TRBV7-2|11|NA
CASSLHETQYF
TGTGCCAGCAGCTTACATGAGACCCAGTACTTC
>TRBJ1-1|few|TRBV2|11|TRBD1
CASSEWDSVLF
TGTGCCAGCAGTGAGTGGGACAGTGTACTCTTT
>TRBJ2-3|few|TRBV25-1|14|NA
CASSEPGSTDTQYF
TGTGCCAGCAGTGAGCCCGGGAGTACAGATACGCAGTATTTT
>TRBJ2-3|few|TRBV11-2|15|TRBD2
CASSLGSGSTDTQYF
TGTGCCAGCAGCTTAGGTAGCGGGAGCACAGATACGCAGTATTTT
>TRBJ1-1|NA|TRBV19|14|NA
CASTLPGVGTEAFF
TGTGCCAGTACTCTCCCAGGGGTAGGTACTGAAGCTTTCTTT
>TRBJ2-5|few|TRBV13|16|TRBD2
CASSFRTSGLQETQYF
TGTGCCAGCAGCTTTAGGACTAGCGGACTCCAAGAGACCCAGTACTTC
>TRBJ2-4|NA|TRBV19|15|NA
CASSITVRGRGIQYF
TGTGCCAGTAGTATCACGGTGAGGGGCAGGGGCATTCAGTACTTC
>TRBJ2-1|NA|TRBV7-2|15|TRBD2
CASSFGTSGYNEQFF
TGTGCCAGCAGCTTCGGGACTAGCGGTTACAATGAGCAGTTCTTC
>TRBJ2-7|NA|TRBV11-3|13|NA
CASSLESNYEQYF
TGTGCCAGCAGCTTAGAATCTAACTACGAGCAGTACTTC
>TRBJ2-1|NA|TRBV23-1|16|NA
CASSQSPRGSYNEQFF
TGCGCCAGCAGTCAATCTCCCAGGGGATCCTACAATGAGCAGTTCTTC
>TRBJ2-5|NA|TRBV5-1|14|TRBD2
CASSSPTSGETQYF
TGCGCCAGCAGCTCCCCAACTAGCGGGGAGACCCAGTACTTC
>TRBJ1-5|NA|TRBV30|16|NA
CAWRSPAGRSNQPQHF
TGTGCCTGGAGATCCCCGGCGGGTCGGAGCAATCAGCCCCAGCATTTT
>TRBJ1-1|few|TRBV18|15|NA
CASSPPQGKNTEAFF
TGTGCCAGCTCACCACCGCAGGGTAAGAACACTGAAGCTTTCTTT
>TRBJ2-7|NA|TRBV6-5|13|NA
CASSYQVTYEQYF
TGTGCCAGCAGTTACCAGGTCACCTACGAGCAGTACTTC
>TRBJ2-5|few|TRBV7-2|14|NA
CASSSFPREETQYF
TGTGCCAGCAGCTCCTTCCCCCGGGAAGAGACCCAGTACTTC
>TRBJ1-2|NA|TRBV23-1|14|TRBD1
CASGKPGQRYGYTF
TGCGCCAGCGGTAAACCGGGACAGAGATATGGCTACACCTTC
>TRBJ2-7|few|TRBV29-1|14|NA
CSATYSGGYYEQYF
TGCAGCGCCACTTACTCAGGGGGGTACTACGAGCAGTACTTC
>TRBJ1-1|NA|TRBV2|12|TRBD1
CASSPDRHEAFF
TGTGCCAGCAGTCCGGACAGGCATGAAGCTTTCTTT
>TRBJ2-5|NA|TRBV5-4|15|NA
CASSLGQTIQETQYF
TGTGCCAGCAGCTTGGGACAGACCATTCAAGAGACCCAGTACTTC
>TRBJ1-5|NA|TRBV6-6|16|TRBD1
CASRDREAYSNQPQHF
TGTGCCAGCCGGGACAGGGAAGCGTATAGCAATCAGCCCCAGCATTTT
>TRBJ1-2|NA|TRBV28|12|NA
CASSPSAEGYTF
TGTGCCAGCAGTCCGTCCGCGGAGGGCTACACCTTC
>TRBJ1-2|NA|TRBV7-8|15|TRBD1
CASVRQGQGGVGYTF
TGTGCCAGCGTTAGACAGGGGCAAGGAGGTGTTGGCTACACCTTC
>TRBJ2-7|NA|TRBV30|12|TRBD1
CAWDTGGHEQYF
TGTGCCTGGGATACAGGGGGGCACGAGCAGTACTTC
>TRBJ2-3|few|TRBV23-1|15|TRBD1
CASSRPRTGTDTQYF
TGCGCCAGCAGTCGCCCCAGGACAGGGACAGATACGCAGTATTTT
>TRBJ1-5|few|TRBV18|13|NA
CASSPGENQPQHF
TGTGCCAGCTCACCCGGAGAGAATCAGCCCCAGCATTTT
>TRBJ2-3|few|TRBV28|14|TRBD1
CASSLRGLRDTQYF
TGTGCCAGCAGTTTGAGGGGGCTTAGAGATACGCAGTATTTT
>TRBJ2-3|NA|TRBV7-2|15|TRBD2
CASSFSGSRADTQYF
TGTGCCAGCAGCTTTAGCGGGAGTAGAGCAGATACGCAGTATTTT
>TRBJ2-7|NA|TRBV6-5|16|TRBD2
CASSYSKAGGHYEQYF
TGTGCCAGCAGTTACTCGAAGGCGGGAGGGCACTACGAGCAGTACTTC
>TRBJ2-1|few|TRBV7-7|15|TRBD2
CASSPGGGRADEQFF
TGTGCTAGCAGCCCGGGTGGCGGGAGGGCTGATGAGCAGTTCTTC
>TRBJ2-3|few|TRBV29-1|16|NA
CSVEDLGTSATDTQYF
TGCAGCGTTGAAGATTTAGGGACAAGTGCCACAGATACGCAGTATTTT
>TRBJ2-1|NA|TRBV5-1|15|NA
CASRKEAISYNEQFF
TGCGCCAGTCGTAAGGAGGCTATTTCCTACAATGAGCAGTTCTTC
>TRBJ2-2|once|TRBV18|16|TRBD1
CASSLLPKGAGGELFF
TGTGCCAGCTCACTCCTGCCCAAGGGGGCAGGCGGGGAGCTGTTTTTT
>TRBJ1-1|NA|TRBV5-1|11|NA
CASSLAVEAFF
TGCGCCAGCAGCTTGGCGGTTGAAGCTTTCTTT
>TRBJ2-3|few|TRBV4-3|14|TRBD2
CASSLTSATDTQYF
TGCGCCAGCAGTCTAACTAGCGCCACAGATACGCAGTATTTT
>TRBJ2-7|NA|TRBV21-1|14|NA
CASSGRQGVYEQYF
TGTGCCAGCAGCGGACGACAGGGGGTCTACGAGCAGTACTTC
>TRBJ2-7|NA|TRBV7-3|13|TRBD2
CASSGSSGTEQYF
TGTGCCAGCAGCGGGAGTAGCGGGACCGAGCAGTACTTC
>TRBJ2-7|few|TRBV6-5|13|TRBD1
CASRRTGGGEQYF
TGTGCCAGCAGGCGGACAGGGGGCGGGGAGCAGTACTTC
>TRBJ2-7|NA|TRBV28|14|NA
CASSSSTGAYEQYF
NA
>TRBJ2-3|NA|TRBV5-4|15|TRBD2
CASSTSSGRTDTQYF
TGTGCCAGCAGCACCTCTAGCGGACGCACAGATACGCAGTATTTT
>TRBJ1-2|NA|TRBV5-1|14|NA
CASRLSRANYGYTF
TGCGCCAGCCGCTTGTCTAGAGCTAACTATGGCTACACCTTC
>TRBJ2-5|few|TRBV5-4|14|NA
CASSQQGYGETQYF
TGTGCCAGCAGCCAACAGGGTTACGGCGAGACCCAGTACTTC
>TRBJ1-2|few|TRBV29-1|12|NA
CSVGGWSLPYTF
TGCAGCGTGGGAGGTTGGTCCCTTCCCTACACCTTC
>TRBJ2-7|few|TRBV18|17|NA
CASSPPIVVAGAYEQYF
TGTGCCAGCTCACCACCAATCGTGGTGGCAGGCGCGTACGAGCAGTACTTC
>TRBJ2-3|NA|TRBV5-4|16|TRBD2
CASSFRLAGRTDTQYF
TGTGCCAGCAGCTTCCGACTAGCGGGGCGCACAGATACGCAGTATTTT
>TRBJ2-7|few|TRBV30|14|TRBD2
CAWRLAGGSYEQYF
TGTGCCTGGAGATTAGCGGGAGGGTCCTACGAGCAGTACTTC
>TRBJ2-4|NA|TRBV6-6|13|TRBD1
CASRPGTVSIQYF
TGTGCCAGCAGGCCCGGGACAGTGAGCATTCAGTACTTC
>TRBJ2-5|few|TRBV18|14|TRBD1
CASSSTGVGETQYF
TGTGCCAGCTCATCGACAGGGGTTGGGGAGACCCAGTACTTC
>TRBJ2-7|NA|TRBV29-1|14|TRBD2
CSVEVSGYSYEQYF
TGCAGCGTTGAAGTTAGCGGGTACTCCTACGAGCAGTACTTC
>TRBJ2-5|NA|TRBV5-8|10|NA
CASTIQAQYF
TGTGCCAGCACGATTCAGGCCCAGTACTTC
>TRBJ1-2|NA|TRBV28|14|TRBD1
CASSGGQGTQGYTF
TGTGCCAGCAGCGGGGGACAGGGGACTCAAGGCTACACCTTC